What follows is one T cell receptor beta chain and its context. The antigen is unknown. The data are from a study of Ad26.COV2.S vaccination and SARS-CoV-2 variants. Background on the study: Once, or twice with 56 days between doses, Ad26.COV2.S was given intramuscularly.

Study findings and constraints: In vaccinated individuals, spike-specific CD8+ and CD4+ T cell responses reportedly displayed substantial breadth. The TCR breadth and depth analyses may have produced an underestimate of total T cell responses.

Data came from immunoSEQ multiplex PCR; TCRdb stores just in-frame clones and leaves some out. The repertoire holds around 340,000 clones, with about 88% as singletons. J gave up 3 bases and V 4 bases, and 3 bases lay outside the gene matches. The germline V gene encodes CDR1 SGHKS and CDR2 YYEKEE (reference sequence). This CDR3 spans 14 amino acids. This sample's treatment: roughly 18 received Ad26.COV2.S at low or high dose, single or two shots; about five received placebo; per-sample allocation not given. On day 63 after the first injection, vaccine and placebo recipients gave samples. The origin of this receptor is a person aged 18-60 years who received the Ad26.COV2.S COVID-19 vaccine or a placebo. The chain employs TRBV5-5 and TRBJ2-5; 10 bases fit TRBD2. Source: peripheral blood, taken in a trial of Ad26.COV2.S vaccine versus placebo. Written as DNA, the CDR3 is TGTGCCAGCAGCAGGCTAGCGGGAGAAGAGACCCAGTACTTC. Translating gives CASSRLAGEETQYF.